This entry features one T cell receptor beta chain sequence. This sample is part of a study of blood T cell repertoires in COVID-19. Study as a whole: Sources were T cells, B-cell-depleted T cells, or PBMCs; the material itself was cDNA or gDNA.

Original processing notes: Nucleated cell counts were estimated from reference gene primer amplification. The repertoire was sequenced with immunoSEQ multiplex PCR; TCRdb's copy has only in-frame clones and lacks some. V, J and clone size were drawn from that table, and D and trimming were deduced from the DNA. Here the sample spans 250,000 or so clones, around nine tenths being singletons. The receptor was isolated from a man in his forties with active or convalescent COVID-19. The sequencing sample was made of peripheral blood.

CDR3 loop: CASSLFGEQYF. DNA of the CDR3: TGTGCCAGCAGTTTATTCGGGGAGCAGTACTTC. The chain links TRBV28 to TRBJ2-7; D not resolved. The length of the CDR3 is 11 residues. The germline gives CDR1 MDHEN, CDR2 SYDVKM. With 1 base removed from V and 7 bases from J, the gap between germline ends came to 5 bases.